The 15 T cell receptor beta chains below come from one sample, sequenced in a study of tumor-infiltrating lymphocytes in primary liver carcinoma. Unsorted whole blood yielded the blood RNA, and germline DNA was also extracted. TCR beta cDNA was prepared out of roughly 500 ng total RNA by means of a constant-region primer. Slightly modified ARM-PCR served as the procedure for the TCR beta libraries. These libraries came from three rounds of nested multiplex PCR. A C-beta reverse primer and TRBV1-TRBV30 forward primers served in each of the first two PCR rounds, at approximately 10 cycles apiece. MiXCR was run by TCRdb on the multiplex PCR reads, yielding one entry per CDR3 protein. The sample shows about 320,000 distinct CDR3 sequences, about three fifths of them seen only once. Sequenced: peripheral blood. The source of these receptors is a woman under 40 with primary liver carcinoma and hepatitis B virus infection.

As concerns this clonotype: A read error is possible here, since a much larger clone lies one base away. This CDR3 is CASSDTGCNEQFF. CDR3 DNA: TGTGCCAGCAGCGACACGGGGTGCAATGAGCAGTTCTTC. V usage is TRBV11-3 and J usage is TRBJ2-1; D might be TRBD2 (5 bases). Germline V lookup: CDR1 SGHNT, CDR2 YENEEA. Trimming shortened V by 5 bases and J by 6 bases, and 11 bases separated the two germline ends. The CDR3 is made up of 13 amino acids.

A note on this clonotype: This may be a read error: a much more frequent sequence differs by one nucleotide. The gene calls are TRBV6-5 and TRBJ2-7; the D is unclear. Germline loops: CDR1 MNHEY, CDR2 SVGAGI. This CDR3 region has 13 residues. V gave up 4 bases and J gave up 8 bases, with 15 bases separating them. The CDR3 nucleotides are TGTGCCAGCAGTTCGACCTCAAAGTACAAGCAGTACTTC. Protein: CASSSTSKYKQYF.

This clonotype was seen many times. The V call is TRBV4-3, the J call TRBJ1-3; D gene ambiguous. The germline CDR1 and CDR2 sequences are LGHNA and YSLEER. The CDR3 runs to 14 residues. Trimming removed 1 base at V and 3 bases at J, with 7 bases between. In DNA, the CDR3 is TGCGCCAGCAGCCAAGGGACTAGTGGAAACACCATATATTTT. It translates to CASSQGTSGNTIYF.

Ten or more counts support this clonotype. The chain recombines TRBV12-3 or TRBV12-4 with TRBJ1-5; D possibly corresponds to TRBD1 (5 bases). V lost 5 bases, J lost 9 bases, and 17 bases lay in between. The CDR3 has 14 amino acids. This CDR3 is CASSQGTRLGPQHF. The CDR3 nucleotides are TGTGCCAGCAGTCAGGGAACGCGCCTTGGGCCCCAGCATTTT.

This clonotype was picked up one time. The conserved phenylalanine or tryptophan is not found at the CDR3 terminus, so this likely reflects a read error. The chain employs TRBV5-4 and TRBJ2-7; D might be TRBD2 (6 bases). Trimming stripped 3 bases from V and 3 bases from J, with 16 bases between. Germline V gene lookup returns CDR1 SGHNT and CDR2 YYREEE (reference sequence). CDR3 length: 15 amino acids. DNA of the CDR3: TGTGCCAGCAGCTGGGGGGACGTAAGGAGCTACGAGCAGTACTTA. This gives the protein CASSWGDVRSYEQYL.

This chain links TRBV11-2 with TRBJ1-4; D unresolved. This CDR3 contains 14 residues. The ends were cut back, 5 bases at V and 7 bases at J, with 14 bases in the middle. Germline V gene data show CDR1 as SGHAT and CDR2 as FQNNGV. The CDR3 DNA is TGTGCCAGCAGCCCCAGTCGAGCTAGTGAAAAACTGTTTTTT. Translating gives CASSPSRASEKLFF.

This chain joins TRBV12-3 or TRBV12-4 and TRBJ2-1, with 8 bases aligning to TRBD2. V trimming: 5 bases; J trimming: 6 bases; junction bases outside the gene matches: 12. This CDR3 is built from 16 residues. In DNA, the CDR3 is TGTGCCAGCAGTCTTTCTATGGTAGCGGGGCCCAATGAGCAGTTCTTC. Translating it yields CASSLSMVAGPNEQFF.

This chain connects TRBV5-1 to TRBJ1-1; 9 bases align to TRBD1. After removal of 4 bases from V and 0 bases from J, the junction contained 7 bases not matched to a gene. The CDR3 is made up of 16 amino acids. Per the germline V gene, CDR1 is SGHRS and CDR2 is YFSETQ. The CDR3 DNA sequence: TGCGCCAGCAGCGCGGACAGGGGATCTTTGAACACTGAAGCTTTCTTT. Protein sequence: CASSADRGSLNTEAFF.

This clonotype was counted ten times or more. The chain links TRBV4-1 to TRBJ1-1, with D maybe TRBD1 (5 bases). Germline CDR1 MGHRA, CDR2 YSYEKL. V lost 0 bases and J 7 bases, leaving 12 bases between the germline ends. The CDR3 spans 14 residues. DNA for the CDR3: TGCGCCAGCAGCCAAGATGTCTTGAGGGGTGAAGCTTTCTTT. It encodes CASSQDVLRGEAFF.

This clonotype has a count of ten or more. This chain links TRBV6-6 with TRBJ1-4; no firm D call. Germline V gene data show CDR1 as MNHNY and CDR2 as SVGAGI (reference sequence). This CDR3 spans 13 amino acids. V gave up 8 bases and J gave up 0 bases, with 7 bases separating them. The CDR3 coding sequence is TGTGCCAGCCTGCGAGCAACTAATGAAAAACTGTTTTTT. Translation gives CASLRATNEKLFF.

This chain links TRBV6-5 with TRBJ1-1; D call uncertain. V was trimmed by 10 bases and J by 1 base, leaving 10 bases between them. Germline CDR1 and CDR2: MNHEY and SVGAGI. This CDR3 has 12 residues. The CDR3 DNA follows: TGTGCCACCTCACATGGGAACACTGAAGCTTTCTTT. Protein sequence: CATSHGNTEAFF.

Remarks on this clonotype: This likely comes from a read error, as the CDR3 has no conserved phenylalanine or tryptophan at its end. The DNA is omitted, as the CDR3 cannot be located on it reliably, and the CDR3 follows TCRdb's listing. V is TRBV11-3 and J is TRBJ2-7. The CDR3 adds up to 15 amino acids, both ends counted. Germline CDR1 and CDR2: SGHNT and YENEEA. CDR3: CASSLGQAFGGERYS.

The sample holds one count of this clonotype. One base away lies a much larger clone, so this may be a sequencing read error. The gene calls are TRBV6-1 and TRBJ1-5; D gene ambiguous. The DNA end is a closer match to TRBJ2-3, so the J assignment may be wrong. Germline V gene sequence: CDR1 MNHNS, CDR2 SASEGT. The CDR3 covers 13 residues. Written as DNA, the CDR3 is TGTGCCAGCAGTGAAACAGCCAATCAGCCCCAGTATTTT. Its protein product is CASSETANQPQYF.

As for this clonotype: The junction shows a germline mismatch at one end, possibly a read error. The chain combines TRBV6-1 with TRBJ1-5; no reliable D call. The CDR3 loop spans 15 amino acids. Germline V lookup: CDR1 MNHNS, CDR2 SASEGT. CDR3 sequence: CASSERPGFNKPQHF. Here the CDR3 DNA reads TGTGCCAGCAGTGAACGTCCGGGATTCAATAAGCCCCAGCATTTT.

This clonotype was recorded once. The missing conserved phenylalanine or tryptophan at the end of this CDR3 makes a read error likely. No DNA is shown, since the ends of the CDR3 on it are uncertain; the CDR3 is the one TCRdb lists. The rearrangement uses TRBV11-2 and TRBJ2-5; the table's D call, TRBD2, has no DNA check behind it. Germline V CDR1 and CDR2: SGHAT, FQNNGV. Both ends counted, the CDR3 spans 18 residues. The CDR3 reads CASSFPDRGLAGQETRYL.